A selection of T cell receptor beta chains follows, all from one sample in a study of early T cells in non-severe SARS-CoV-2 infection. TCRdb itself ran the 5' RACE reads through MiXCR, one entry per CDR3 protein. Of tens of thousands of distinct CDR3 sequences in the sample, roughly a tenth were seen once. The material sequenced was whole blood. These receptors all stem from an adult who was a healthcare worker with PCR-confirmed SARS-CoV-2 infection or an uninfected control (not recorded which). Both conserved end residues are part of each CDR3. The D gene is left open where the match is weak. Only part of the rows carry a size: once, few, many, or a class if the clone is expanded.

V	D	J	size	DNA	CDR3
TRBV4-3	-	TRBJ2-1	few	TGCGCCAGCAGCCAAGATTCCGGTACATCGGACGAGCAGTTCTTC	CASSQDSGTSDEQFF
TRBV7-3	-	TRBJ1-1	many	TGTGCCAGCAGCACACCTTTGGACAGTCGAATGAACACTGAAGCTTTCTTT	CASSTPLDSRMNTEAFF
TRBV5-1	TRBD2	TRBJ2-1	many	TGCGCCAGCGGGGGAGCGGGGGAGGTTTACAATGAGCAGTTCTTC	CASGGAGEVYNEQFF
TRBV5-1	-	TRBJ1-5	many	TGCGCCAGCAGCTTGGGGACAGTGAGTAGCAATCAGCCCCAGCATTTT	CASSLGTVSSNQPQHF
TRBV19	-	TRBJ2-1	few	TGTGCCAGCGGTTTCTACAATGAGCAGTTCTTC	CASGFYNEQFF
TRBV20-1	-	TRBJ1-3	-	TGCAGTGCTAGACAGTATGGAAACACCATATATTTT	CSARQYGNTIYF
TRBV24-1	TRBD2	TRBJ2-3	many	TGTGCCACCAGCCTTAGCGGGAGTATTTCAGATACGCAGTATTTT	CATSLSGSISDTQYF
TRBV18	-	TRBJ1-4	-	TGTGCCAGCTCACCCCTCGGGACTAATGAAAAACTGTTTTTT	CASSPLGTNEKLFF
TRBV6-2/TRBV6-3	-	TRBJ2-3	many	TGTGCCAGCAGTTACCGGACGGGAGTTGGCACAGATACGCAGTATTTT	CASSYRTGVGTDTQYF
TRBV7-9	TRBD1	TRBJ1-1	many	TGTGCCAGCACGGCAGGGATGAAAACAGGGGGGAACACTGAAGTTTTCTTT	CASTAGMKTGGNTEVFF
TRBV6-5	TRBD2	TRBJ2-2	few	TGTGCCAGCGGCCGGGGGGGCACCGGGGAGCTGTTTTTT	CASGRGGTGELFF
TRBV18	-	TRBJ2-6	few	TGTGCCAGCTCACCCTACAGACTAACGGGGGCCAACGTCCTGACTTTC	CASSPYRLTGANVLTF
TRBV3-1	-	TRBJ1-5	many	TGTGCCAGCAGCCAGACCCATAGCAATCAGCCCCAGCATTTT	CASSQTHSNQPQHF
TRBV9	TRBD2	TRBJ2-1	many	TGTGCCAGCAGCACCTCTGCCGGGACTAGCGGGATTGATGAGCAGTTCTTC	CASSTSAGTSGIDEQFF
TRBV19	TRBD1	TRBJ1-5	many	TGTGCCAGTAACCGTTCAGGGGGCGCTCGGCAGCCCCAGCATTTT	CASNRSGGARQPQHF
TRBV20-1	TRBD1	TRBJ1-2	many	TGCAGTGCTAGAATCGACAGGGCGAGCGGCTACACCTTC	CSARIDRASGYTF
TRBV12-3/TRBV12-4	-	TRBJ1-1	few	TGTGCCAGCCGTGACCTTTCCCCCACTGAAGCTTTCTTT	CASRDLSPTEAFF
TRBV7-9	-	TRBJ2-1	many	TGTGCCAGCAGCTTAGGAGGGACCGGGTACGATGAGCAGTTCTTC	CASSLGGTGYDEQFF
TRBV30	-	TRBJ1-1	many	TGTGCCTGGAGTTCCGGGACGGGGAGAGTAGGCACTGAAGCTTTCTTT	CAWSSGTGRVGTEAFF
TRBV27	TRBD2	TRBJ2-3	many	TGTGCCAGCAAGGGACTAGCGGGAAGCACAGATACGCAGTATTTT	CASKGLAGSTDTQYF
TRBV18	TRBD2	TRBJ2-1	many	TGTGCCAGCTCACCATGGACTAGCGGGAGTGGATACAATGAGCAGTTCTTC	CASSPWTSGSGYNEQFF